Below, 5 T cell receptor beta chains from the same sample are listed, as sequenced in a study of a mutant IDH1 vaccine in newly diagnosed glioma. This sample's time point: baseline, week 1 (first vaccination visit). Noted treatment: pre-vaccination baseline after standard-of-care therapy. Measured with immunoSEQ multiplex PCR; TCRdb has only the in-frame clones, and not every one. The sample lists 15,000 to 20,000 clones, roughly 80% occurring once. Here the sequenced sample was PBMCs, taken from a glioma patient treated with radiotherapy, temozolomide or both. The receptors were sampled from a man aged 40-50 years with glioma.

The rearrangement joins TRBV25-1 to TRBJ1-2; unclear D gene. Trimming took off 4 bases at V and 8 bases at J, with 11 bases between the two ends. The CDR3 totals 12 residues. Germline CDR1 reads MGHDK; CDR2 reads SYGVNS. The CDR3 DNA follows: TGTGCCAGCAGTGGCCAGCGGTGGGGCTACACCTTC. Amino acids: CASSGQRWGYTF.

The chain employs TRBV25-1 and TRBJ2-1; TRBD1 agrees at 10 bases. J was trimmed by 0 bases and V by 3 bases; bases with no gene match: 2. The CDR3 covers 16 residues. CDR1 is MGHDK and CDR2 is SYGVNS in the germline V gene. In DNA, the CDR3 is TGTGCCAGCAGTGATGGGGACAGGGGCTCCTACAATGAGCAGTTCTTC. Protein product: CASSDGDRGSYNEQFF.

The gene calls are TRBV4-1 and TRBJ1-6; D unresolved. The V gene's germline CDR1 is MGHRA and CDR2 YSYEKL. V shed 0 bases and J shed 6 bases, with 12 bases lying between them. The CDR3 consists of 16 residues. This CDR3 reads CASSQESHFSNSPLHF. The CDR3 DNA is TGCGCCAGCAGCCAAGAGAGTCATTTCTCTAATTCACCCCTCCACTTT.

The rearrangement uses TRBV6-5 and TRBJ2-1; TRBD2 is a possible D gene (7 bases). CDR3 length: 16 amino acids. The germline V gene encodes CDR1 MNHEY and CDR2 SVGAGI. The V end lost 4 bases, the J end lost 7 bases, and 20 bases lay between the germline ends. Here the CDR3 DNA reads TGTGCCAGCAGTTCCCTAGGGGGGGATCTTCGGAATGAGCAGTTCTTC. This translates into CASSSLGGDLRNEQFF.

The chain joins TRBV6-7 to TRBJ1-1, with D possibly TRBD1 on 6 matching bases. TRBV6-7 belongs to the ORF category, with a function that is uncertain. The V and J ends lost 2 bases and 8 bases respectively, with 15 bases between them. CDR3 length: 14 residues. DNA of the CDR3: TGTGCCAGCAGTTACCAATCCAGGGGAGGGGAAGCTTTCTTT. Its translation: CASSYQSRGGEAFF.